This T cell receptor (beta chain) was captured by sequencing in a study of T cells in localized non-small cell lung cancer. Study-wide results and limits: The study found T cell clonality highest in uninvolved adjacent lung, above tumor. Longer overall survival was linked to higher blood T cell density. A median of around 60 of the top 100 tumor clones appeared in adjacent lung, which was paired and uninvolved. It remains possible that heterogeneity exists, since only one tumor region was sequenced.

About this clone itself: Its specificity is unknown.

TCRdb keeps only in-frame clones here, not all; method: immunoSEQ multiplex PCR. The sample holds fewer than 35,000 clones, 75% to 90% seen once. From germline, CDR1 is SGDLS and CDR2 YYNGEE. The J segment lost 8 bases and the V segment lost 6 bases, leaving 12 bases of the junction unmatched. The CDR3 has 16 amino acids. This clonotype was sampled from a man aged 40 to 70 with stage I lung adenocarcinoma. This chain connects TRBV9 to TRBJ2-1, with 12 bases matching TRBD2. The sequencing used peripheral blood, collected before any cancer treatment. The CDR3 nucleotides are TGTGCCAGCACACAAACGTCTAGCGGGGGGGCACATGAGCAGTTCTTC. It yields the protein CASTQTSSGGAHEQFF. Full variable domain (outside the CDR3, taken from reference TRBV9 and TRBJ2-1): DSGVTQTPKHLITATGQRVTLRCSPRSGDLSVYWYQQSLDQGLQFLIQYYNGEERAKGNILERFSAQQFPDLHSELNLSSLELGDSALYFCASTQTSSGGAHEQFFGPGTRLTVL.